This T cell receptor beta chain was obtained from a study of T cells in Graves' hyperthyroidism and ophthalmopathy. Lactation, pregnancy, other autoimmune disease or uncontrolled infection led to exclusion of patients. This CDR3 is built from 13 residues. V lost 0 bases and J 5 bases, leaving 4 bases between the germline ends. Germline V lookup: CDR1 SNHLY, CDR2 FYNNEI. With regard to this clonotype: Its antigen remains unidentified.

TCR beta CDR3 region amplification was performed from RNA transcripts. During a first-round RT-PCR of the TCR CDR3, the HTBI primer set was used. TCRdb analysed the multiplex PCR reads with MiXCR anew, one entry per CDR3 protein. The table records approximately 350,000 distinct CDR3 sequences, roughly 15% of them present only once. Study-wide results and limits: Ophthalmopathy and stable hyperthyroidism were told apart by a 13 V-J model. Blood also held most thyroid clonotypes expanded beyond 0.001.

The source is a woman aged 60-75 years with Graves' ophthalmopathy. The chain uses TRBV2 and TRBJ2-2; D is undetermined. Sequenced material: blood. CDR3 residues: CASSEARTGELFF. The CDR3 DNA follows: TGTGCCAGCAGTGAAGCGCGTACCGGGGAGCTGTTTTTT.